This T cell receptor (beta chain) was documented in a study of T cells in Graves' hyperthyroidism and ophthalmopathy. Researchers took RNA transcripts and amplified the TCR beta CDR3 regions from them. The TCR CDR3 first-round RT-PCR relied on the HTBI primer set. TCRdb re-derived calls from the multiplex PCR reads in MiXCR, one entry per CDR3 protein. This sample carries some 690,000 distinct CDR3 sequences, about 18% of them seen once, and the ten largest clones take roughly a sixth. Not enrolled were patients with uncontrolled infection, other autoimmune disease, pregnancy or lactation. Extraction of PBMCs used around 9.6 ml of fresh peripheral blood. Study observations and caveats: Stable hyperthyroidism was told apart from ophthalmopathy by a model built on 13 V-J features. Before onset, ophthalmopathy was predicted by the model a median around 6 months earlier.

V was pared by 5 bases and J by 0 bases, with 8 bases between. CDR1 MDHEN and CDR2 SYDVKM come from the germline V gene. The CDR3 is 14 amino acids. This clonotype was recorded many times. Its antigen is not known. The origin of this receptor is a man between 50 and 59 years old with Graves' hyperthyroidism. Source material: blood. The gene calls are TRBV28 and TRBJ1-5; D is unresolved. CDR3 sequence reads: CASSSFLSNQPQHF. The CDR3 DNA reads TGTGCCAGCAGTAGTTTCCTTAGCAATCAGCCCCAGCATTTT.